This paragraph reports one TCR beta chain. The antigen is unknown. This sample includes further DNA sequences coding for the same CDR3. Per the germline V gene, CDR1 is SSHAT and CDR2 is FNYEAQ (reference sequence). V was cut by 1 base and J by 3 bases, with 7 bases left in between. The CDR3 covers 13 residues. This was a deep-level run. TCRdb keeps only in-frame clones here, not all; method: immunoSEQ multiplex PCR. The sample consists of hundreds of thousands of clones, 80% to 95% of them appearing once. The data were taken from a study of shared clonotypes between healthy human individuals. Terminally differentiated effector memory CD45RA+ cells were excluded from the naive CD8 cells, which were CD45RO-negative and positively selected for CCR7. Every donor was a Caucasian adult from Nashville, Tennessee. Points from the study as a whole: Among four donors, 4.5% to 5.5% of naive CD4 clonotypes were found in common. Generally, estimated richness proved larger in naive subsets than it did in memory subsets.

This receptor was taken from a man aged 30 to 45 in good health. The V call is TRBV7-7, the J call TRBJ2-7; D not certain. Sequencing input: naive CD8+ T cells sorted from blood. The CDR3 sequence: CASSLGADYEQYF. In DNA, the CDR3 is TGTGCCAGCAGCTTAGGGGCGGACTACGAGCAGTACTTC.